The 2 T cell receptor beta chains given below trace back to one sample, sequenced in a study of T cells after yellow fever vaccination. TCRdb ran MiXCR on the 5' RACE reads and lists one entry per CDR3 protein. The sample shows under 600,000 distinct CDR3 sequences, just over 20% of them seen only once. This specimen was PBMCs, taken roughly 23 days after the first yellow fever vaccination. The receptors were gathered from a man younger than 30 who received the YFV17D yellow fever vaccine.

This chain links TRBV27 with TRBJ2-3, with D tentatively TRBD2 (6 bases). Trimming pared 3 bases from V and 4 bases from J, leaving 23 bases between. Looked up from germline, CDR1 is MNHEY and CDR2 is SMNVEV (reference sequence). The CDR3 runs 18 residues. In DNA form, the CDR3 reads TGTGCCAGCAGTTTTATGGCGGGACGACCCCGCGCCCCAGATACGCAGTATTTT. It codes for CASSFMAGRPRAPDTQYF.

In this sample, this clonotype turned up a few times. The genes are TRBV11-3 and TRBJ1-1; 8 bases agree with TRBD1. With V trimmed by 5 bases and J by 2 bases, 4 bases remained unmatched. Per germline, CDR1 SGHNT and CDR2 YENEEA. CDR3 length equals 14 residues. In DNA, the CDR3 is TGTGCCAGCAGCCCGACAGGGGATAACACTGAAGCTTTCTTT. Its protein is CASSPTGDNTEAFF.